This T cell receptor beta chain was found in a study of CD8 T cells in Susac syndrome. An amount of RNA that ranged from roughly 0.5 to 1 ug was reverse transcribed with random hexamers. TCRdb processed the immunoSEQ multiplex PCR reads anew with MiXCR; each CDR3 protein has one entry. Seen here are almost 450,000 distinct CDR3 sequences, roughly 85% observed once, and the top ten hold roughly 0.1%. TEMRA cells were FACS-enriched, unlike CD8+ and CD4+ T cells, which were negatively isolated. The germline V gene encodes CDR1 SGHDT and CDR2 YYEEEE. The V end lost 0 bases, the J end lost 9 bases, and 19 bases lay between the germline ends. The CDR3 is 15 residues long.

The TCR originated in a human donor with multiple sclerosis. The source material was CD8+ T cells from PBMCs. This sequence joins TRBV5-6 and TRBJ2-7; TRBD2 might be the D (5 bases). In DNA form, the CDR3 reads TGTGCCAGCAGCTTGGGAGGGCTACCTCAGTTGTCGCAGTACTTC. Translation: CASSLGGLPQLSQYF.